This T cell receptor (beta chain) was captured in a study of shared clonotypes between healthy human individuals (TCRdb year 2020). For the wider study: The cohort comprised a couple of women and a few men aged 18 to 49 years. For each donor, CD4 naive and CD4 memory were each given three plates, CD8 naive was given two plates, and CD8 memory was given one plate. Between about 0.8 and 9 billion PBMCs per donor were obtained by leukapheresis. The study deeply sequenced blood TCR repertoires of about 5 healthy adults to estimate repertoire size and the extent of clonotype sharing between individuals. Libraries were prepared and TCR repertoires were sequenced by different laboratories using diverse techniques, in order to increase sequencing depth and limit assay-specific biases. Results and caveats for the whole study, not just this receptor: Sampling was restricted to blood, and TCR repertoires in tissue are likely to differ from TCR repertoires in blood. Pairwise subsampling indicated that sequencing depth was expected to affect the degree of clonotype sharing among donors. The small number of donors limited the genetic and exposure-history diversity represented. Naive subsets generally had larger estimated clonotype richness than memory subsets did. Clonotypes shared by all four sorted-subset donors showed higher generation probabilities than non-shared clonotypes. About 5% of naive CD4, around 3.6% of naive CD8, approximately 2% of memory CD4, and about 0.4% of memory CD8 clonotypes were shared across several donors. Rarefaction of sorted-subset datasets indicated incomplete sequencing despite the large sequencing depth.

Comment on this clone: No cognate antigen has been identified for it. Base qualities are not recorded, but no much larger clone differs from it by a single base. The same CDR3 is also encoded by other DNA sequences in this sample.

The germline V gene specifies SGHAT as CDR1 and FQNNGV as CDR2. From its cysteine to its phenylalanine, the CDR3 spans 14 amino acids. Solely the CDR3 DNA is kept, with 42 bases framed from the first base. Trimming removed 3 bases from V and 3 bases from J; the gene matches leave 0 bases unexplained. For the CD8 naive samples, CD45RO-negative cells were positively selected for CCR7, yielding a CD45RA+CCR7+ population from which TemRA cells were excluded. The donors were healthy, HIV-negative adults who had no recently reported acute infections or vaccinations. All donors were Caucasian adults living in Nashville, Tennessee, USA. Blood was obtained by leukapheresis, after which PBMCs were separated by Ficoll-Histopaque density gradient centrifugation and cryopreserved in liquid nitrogen vapor phase. Analytical flow cytometry was used to check the purity and quantity of each magnetically sorted T cell population. Genomic DNA was isolated from each sorted fraction and quantified by UV absorbance on a Nanodrop 2000c.

Using the deep immunoSEQ assay, multiplex PCR amplified TCR CDR3 regions from genomic DNA. Genomic DNA extracted from each cell subset was distributed evenly over all wells of several immunoSEQ 96-well plates, and each plate served as one replicate. For sorted subsets, 150 to 200 ng genomic DNA, equal to tens of thousands of T cell genomes, was loaded into each replicate PCR. The purified libraries were quantified using a Qubit 3.0 fluorometer, sized with a Bioanalyzer 2100, and then quantified again using the KAPA Library Quantification kit. Each immunoSEQ 96-well plate was sequenced on its own single-read 150-cycle Illumina NextSeq 550 flow cell. On the authors' methods: Because the immunoSEQ output held only junctional sequences and lacked quality scores, the filtering could not match the filtering applied to full-length reads. To assign V/J genes and CDR3, sequences were annotated against IMGT germline references using PyIR, a Python wrapper for IgBLAST v1.9. Reads with weak V/J assignments (E-value above 1e-6), missing CDR3, stop codons, out-of-frame junctions, or ambiguous translated residues were removed. V3J clonotypes were defined by identical inferred V gene, J gene, and CDR3 amino acid sequence. Percentage overlap between repertoires was computed as shared unique clonotypes divided by the size of the smaller repertoire. Three approaches were used to assess repertoire richness: RTK rarefaction, the Chao1 estimator, and Recon v2.1 estimates of unobserved clonotypes. For all TCRbeta clonotypes obtained by the gDNA method from a handful of donors, generation probabilities were computed with OLGA. This immuneACCESS table, as held by TCRdb, lists in-frame sequences with V and J called but not all clones. Of the missing ones, under half trace to an unresolved V gene in checked studies; the others have no known cause. For V, J and clone size, that table is used; D and trimming come from the DNA. This sample lists some 2.1 million clones; about 95% were detected once. The ten largest account for 0.9% to 1.4% of the sample.

The origin of this receptor is a man between 18 and 29 years old in good health. Recombination joined TRBV11-2 with TRBJ2-1; 9 middle bases align to TRBD2. The sequenced sample consisted of naive CD8+ T cells sorted from blood. The sample's cell subset or site label, decoded: CD45RA+CCR7+. The DNA sequence is as follows: TGTGCCAGCAGCTTTAGCGGGAGCTACAATGAGCAGTTCTTC. The resulting protein is CASSFSGSYNEQFF. Where the CDR3 stops, the reference TRBV11-2 and TRBJ2-1 genes take over; the full variable domain is EAGVAQSPRYKIIEKRQSVAFWCNPISGHATLYWYQQILGQGPKLLIQFQNNGVVDDSQLPKDRFSAERLKGVDSTLKIQPAKLEDSAVYLCASSFSGSYNEQFFGPGTRLTVL.